This T cell receptor beta chain was profiled in a study of blood T cell repertoires in COVID-19. Study-wide background: The analysed material was cDNA or gDNA that came from T cells, B-cell-depleted T cells, or PBMCs.

This CDR3 contains 18 residues. Trimming removed 7 bases from V and 3 bases from J, with 24 bases in between. Germline CDR1 is LNHDA and CDR2 is SQIVND (reference sequence). The method was immunoSEQ multiplex PCR; TCRdb's version includes in-frame clones alone and lacks a portion of them. Found here are 250,000 to 300,000 clones, about 87% of them singletons; the top ten hold approximately 5.3%. In this sample, this clone turned up a few times. Patients at the Seattle site were enrolled during active infection and followed longitudinally. The chain joins TRBV19 to TRBJ2-2; D perhaps matches TRBD1 (7 bases). This sequence was found in a woman aged 55-70 years with COVID-19, enrolled during active disease. Sequencing used peripheral blood. This CDR3 reads CASKGGFPGQRHTGELFF. In nucleotides, the CDR3 is TGTGCCAGTAAGGGGGGATTTCCGGGACAGAGGCACACCGGGGAGCTGTTTTTT. The entire variable domain, with the rest obtained from reference TRBV19 and TRBJ2-2, is as follows: DGGITQSPKYLFRKEGQNVTLSCEQNLNHDAMYWYRQDPGQGLRLIYYSQIVNDFQKGDIAEGYSVSREKKESFPLTVTSAQKNPTAFYLCASKGGFPGQRHTGELFFGEGSRLTVL.